Listed below are T cell receptor beta chains from one sample, sequenced in a study of Ad26.COV2.S vaccination and SARS-CoV-2 variants. Assay: immunoSEQ multiplex PCR; the TCRdb copy retains only in-frame clones and omits some. The sample yields just under 250,000 clones, approximately 88% seen once. The sample was peripheral blood, taken in a trial of Ad26.COV2.S vaccine versus placebo. Receptors were obtained from a person aged 18-60 years who received the Ad26.COV2.S COVID-19 vaccine or a placebo. CDR3s include the opening cysteine and the closing phenylalanine or tryptophan. Fields, in order: D gene, J gene, clone size, V gene, CDR3 protein, CDR3 DNA. A D gene is named only where the DNA matches it firmly. Clone size is given for some rows only: seen once, a few or many times, or a class if the clone is expanded.

. TRBJ2-5 . TRBV6-5 CASSKSDPWATQYF TGTGCCAGCAGTAAATCGGACCCCTGGGCAACCCAGTACTTC
. TRBJ2-1 once TRBV7-9 CASSVMGTEQFF TGTGCCAGCAGCGTAATGGGGACTGAGCAGTTCTTC
TRBD2 TRBJ2-3 . TRBV14 CASSQEAGFTDTQYF TGTGCCAGCAGCCAAGAAGCGGGGTTCACAGATACGCAGTATTTT
TRBD1 TRBJ1-2 . TRBV9 CASSPRGDSYGYTF TGTGCCAGCAGCCCGCGGGGGGACAGCTATGGCTACACCTTC
. TRBJ1-5 . TRBV28 CASTPQEFSNQPQHF TGTGCCAGCACCCCCCAGGAGTTTAGCAATCAGCCCCAGCATTTT
. TRBJ1-1 . TRBV7-3 CASSLGMNTEAFF TGTGCCAGCAGCTTAGGGATGAACACTGAAGCTTTCTTT
TRBD1 TRBJ2-1 . TRBV10-1 CASRRTGTGVYNEQFF TGCGCCAGCAGGCGCACCGGGACAGGGGTATACAATGAGCAGTTCTTC
. TRBJ1-2 . TRBV6-2/TRBV6-3 CASSKQDGGTTF TGTGCCAGCAGTAAACAGGACGGCGGCACGACCTTC
. TRBJ1-3 few TRBV5-8 CASSLGTASGNTIYF TGTGCCAGCAGCTTGGGAACAGCCTCTGGAAACACCATATATTTT
. TRBJ2-5 . TRBV6-5 CASSYYLGRETQYF TGTGCCAGCAGTTACTATCTGGGTCGGGAGACCCAGTACTTC
. TRBJ2-1 . TRBV12-3/TRBV12-4 CASSLKNEQFF TGTGCCAGCAGTTTAAAGAATGAGCAGTTCTTC
. TRBJ2-7 . TRBV3-1/TRBV3-2 CASSLGHEQYF TGTGCCAGCAGCCTAGGGCACGAGCAGTACTTC
. TRBJ1-2 . TRBV29-1 CSVVGGDYGYTF TGCAGCGTTGTAGGAGGCGACTATGGCTACACCTTC
. TRBJ1-3 . TRBV7-2 CASSLRPGGSGNTIYF TGTGCCAGCAGCTTGCGCCCCGGGGGGTCTGGAAACACCATATATTTT
TRBD1 TRBJ1-3 . TRBV27 CASSFRYPGQPTANTIYF TGTGCCAGCAGTTTCCGATATCCGGGACAGCCCACGGCAAACACCATATATTTT
TRBD1 TRBJ2-7 . TRBV7-2 CASSLVGTGSQNEQYF TGTGCCAGCAGCTTAGTAGGGACAGGGAGTCAAAACGAGCAGTACTTC
. TRBJ2-7 few TRBV4-1 CASSQDYPGASYEQYF TGCGCCAGCAGCCAAGATTACCCGGGGGCATCCTACGAGCAGTACTTC
. TRBJ2-7 once TRBV13 CASSVGPYEQYF TGTGCCAGCAGCGTAGGCCCCTACGAGCAGTACTTC
. TRBJ1-1 . TRBV29-1 CSVGVFSTEAFF TGCAGCGTTGGGGTTTTTAGCACTGAAGCTTTCTTT
TRBD2 TRBJ2-5 . TRBV6-2/TRBV6-3 CASTPHSGAQETQYF TGTGCCAGCACCCCCCATAGCGGGGCCCAAGAGACCCAGTACTTC
. TRBJ2-1 few TRBV2 CASSEMYGCFF TGTGCCAGCAGTGAAATGTACGGATGTTTCTTC
. TRBJ2-1 . TRBV6-2/TRBV6-3 CASSYSKIASNNEQFF TGTGCCAGCAGTTACTCGAAAATTGCGTCAAACAATGAGCAGTTCTTC
. TRBJ2-7 . TRBV28 CASSLGSVYEQYF TGTGCCAGCAGTTTAGGGTCGGTCTACGAGCAGTACTTC
. TRBJ1-5 . TRBV4-3 CASSQDGGQPQHF TGCGCCAGCAGCCAAGATGGGGGCCAGCCCCAGCATTTT
. TRBJ2-7 . TRBV28 CASGVAEHYEQYF TGTGCCAGCGGGGTCGCAGAGCACTACGAGCAGTACTTC